The clone carrying this T cell receptor beta chain was seen just once. Its target is not known. Its ends do not fully match the called genes, so a read error is possible. This sample was taken from a study of blood T cells in healthy people across ages. The CDR3 is 14 amino acids. Germline CDR1 reads MNHNS; CDR2 reads SASEGT. Broader study findings: Higher diversity and more naive CD4+ cells were features of long-lived donors, compared to aged donors. Those diversity estimates obtained from one million T cells were thought to be underestimates.

It was with a sample-barcoded 5' primer and a J-beta primer mix that a second PCR of roughly 7 to 12 cycles was run. TCRdb processed the 5' RACE reads anew with MiXCR; each CDR3 protein has one entry. The sample yields 800,000 to 1,000,000 distinct CDR3 sequences, 40% to 60% seen once. V is TRBV6-1 and J is TRBJ1-4, with D perhaps matching TRBD1 (5 bases). Sequencing input: blood. This TCR came from a man aged 30 to 45 in good health. The CDR3 bases are TGTGCCAGCAGTGATGGGACGTCTCGTGAAAAATTGTTTTTT. It codes for CASSDGTSREKLFF.